A selection of T cell receptor beta chains follows, all from one sample in a study of cytomegalovirus exposure and HLA in healthy donors. Some clones are missing from TCRdb's copy, which holds only in-frame ones; the method was immunoSEQ multiplex PCR. The table for this sample gives fewer than 150,000 clones. Sample: PBMCs. The receptors were sampled from a man between 40 and 49 years old in good health and CMV-seronegative. Both conserved end residues are part of each CDR3. The order of the fields is J gene, V gene, D gene, CDR3 protein, CDR3 DNA. A D gene is named only where the DNA matches it firmly.

J gene: TRBJ2-3
V gene: TRBV28
D gene: NA
CDR3 protein: CACEAGAADTQYF
CDR3 DNA: TGTGCCTGTGAAGCAGGGGCCGCAGATACGCAGTATTTT

J gene: TRBJ1-2
V gene: TRBV18
D gene: NA
CDR3 protein: CASSPSRGLGYTF
CDR3 DNA: TGTGCCAGCTCACCCTCCAGGGGCCTCGGCTACACCTTC

J gene: TRBJ2-5
V gene: TRBV29-1
D gene: NA
CDR3 protein: CSVELQVQETQYF
CDR3 DNA: TGCAGCGTTGAACTACAGGTCCAAGAGACCCAGTACTTC

J gene: TRBJ1-4
V gene: TRBV25-1
D gene: NA
CDR3 protein: CASSSQGTIATNEKLFF
CDR3 DNA: TGTGCCAGCAGTTCGCAGGGGACCATTGCAACTAATGAAAAACTGTTTTTT

J gene: TRBJ1-1
V gene: TRBV7-8
D gene: NA
CDR3 protein: CASSFKGQNTEAFF
CDR3 DNA: TGTGCCAGCAGCTTTAAGGGACAGAACACTGAAGCTTTCTTT

J gene: TRBJ1-2
V gene: TRBV5-4
D gene: NA
CDR3 protein: CASSPPGGGVRGYTF
CDR3 DNA: TGTGCCAGCAGCCCCCCCGGCGGGGGCGTTCGCGGCTACACCTTC

J gene: TRBJ1-6
V gene: TRBV15
D gene: NA
CDR3 protein: CATSRDSGNSPLHF
CDR3 DNA: TGTGCCACCAGCAGAGATTCGGGGAATTCACCCCTCCACTTT

J gene: TRBJ1-5
V gene: TRBV5-1
D gene: TRBD1
CDR3 protein: CASSRDSYYDDQPQHF
CDR3 DNA: TGCGCCAGCAGCCGGGACAGCTATTACGACGATCAGCCCCAGCATTTT

J gene: TRBJ2-1
V gene: TRBV11-3
D gene: TRBD2
CDR3 protein: CASSFLAGGPAEQFF
CDR3 DNA: TGTGCCAGCAGCTTCCTAGCGGGGGGGCCTGCTGAGCAGTTCTTC

J gene: TRBJ2-7
V gene: TRBV19
D gene: TRBD1
CDR3 protein: CASSGEDRASSYEQYF
CDR3 DNA: TGTGCCAGTAGTGGGGAGGACAGGGCAAGCTCCTACGAGCAGTACTTC

J gene: TRBJ2-5
V gene: TRBV9
D gene: NA
CDR3 protein: CASSVSIHQAAETQYF
CDR3 DNA: TGTGCCAGCAGCGTATCCATTCACCAGGCAGCAGAGACCCAGTACTTC

J gene: TRBJ1-1
V gene: TRBV18
D gene: NA
CDR3 protein: CASSPPMRSEAFF
CDR3 DNA: TGTGCCAGCTCACCACCTATGAGGTCGGAAGCTTTCTTT

J gene: TRBJ2-3
V gene: TRBV18
D gene: TRBD2
CDR3 protein: CASSLNGLAGGTDTQYF
CDR3 DNA: TGTGCCAGCTCCTTAAACGGACTAGCGGGGGGCACAGATACGCAGTATTTT

J gene: TRBJ2-7
V gene: TRBV27
D gene: TRBD1
CDR3 protein: CASSLSQGTRAFYF
CDR3 DNA: TGTGCCAGCAGTTTATCACAGGGGACGAGGGCGTTTTACTTC

J gene: TRBJ1-2
V gene: TRBV6-5
D gene: TRBD1
CDR3 protein: CASRPTGSYGYTF
CDR3 DNA: TGTGCCAGCAGACCGACAGGGTCCTATGGCTACACCTTC

J gene: TRBJ2-5
V gene: TRBV29-1
D gene: NA
CDR3 protein: CSVEDGVETQYF
CDR3 DNA: TGCAGCGTTGAAGACGGGGTGGAGACCCAGTACTTC

J gene: TRBJ1-4
V gene: TRBV9
D gene: NA
CDR3 protein: CASSVGSGEVANEKLFF
CDR3 DNA: TGTGCCAGCAGCGTAGGGTCAGGGGAAGTAGCTAATGAAAAACTGTTTTTT

J gene: TRBJ2-3
V gene: TRBV6-1
D gene: NA
CDR3 protein: CASSQGFSTDTQYF
CDR3 DNA: TGTGCCAGCAGCCAGGGTTTTTCGACAGATACGCAGTATTTT

J gene: TRBJ2-7
V gene: TRBV19
D gene: NA
CDR3 protein: CASSMSRKNYEQYF
CDR3 DNA: TGTGCCAGTAGTATGTCCAGAAAGAACTACGAGCAGTACTTC

J gene: TRBJ1-2
V gene: TRBV7-9
D gene: NA
CDR3 protein: CASSLNQVYGYTF
CDR3 DNA: TGTGCCAGCAGCTTAAATCAGGTTTATGGCTACACCTTC

J gene: TRBJ1-1
V gene: TRBV7-9
D gene: TRBD1
CDR3 protein: CASSGRQGIQAFF
CDR3 DNA: TGTGCCAGCAGCGGCAGACAGGGGATCCAAGCTTTCTTT

J gene: TRBJ2-7
V gene: TRBV19
D gene: TRBD1
CDR3 protein: CASSARTGNAYEQYF
CDR3 DNA: TGTGCCAGTAGCGCTAGGACAGGGAACGCCTACGAGCAGTACTTC

J gene: TRBJ1-6
V gene: TRBV5-1
D gene: TRBD1
CDR3 protein: CASSLVTGTGSHSPLHF
CDR3 DNA: TGCGCCAGCAGCTTGGTCACCGGGACAGGGTCGCATTCACCCCTCCACTTT

J gene: TRBJ2-7
V gene: TRBV7-2
D gene: NA
CDR3 protein: CASSPRDEQYF
CDR3 DNA: TGTGCCAGCAGCCCCAGGGACGAGCAGTACTTC

J gene: TRBJ2-1
V gene: TRBV29-1
D gene: NA
CDR3 protein: CSVDSGRDNEQFF
CDR3 DNA: TGCAGCGTTGACTCTGGCAGGGATAATGAGCAGTTCTTC

J gene: TRBJ1-4
V gene: TRBV5-1
D gene: NA
CDR3 protein: CASSWGGDVNEKLFF
CDR3 DNA: TGCGCCAGCAGCTGGGGGGGGGACGTTAATGAAAAACTGTTTTTT

J gene: TRBJ1-1
V gene: TRBV9
D gene: NA
CDR3 protein: CASSVADKNTEAFF
CDR3 DNA: TGTGCCAGCAGCGTAGCAGATAAGAACACTGAAGCTTTCTTT

J gene: TRBJ1-5
V gene: TRBV7-9
D gene: NA
CDR3 protein: CASSLDGASNQPQHF
CDR3 DNA: TGTGCCAGCAGCTTAGATGGGGCGAGCAATCAGCCCCAGCATTTT

J gene: TRBJ1-4
V gene: TRBV28
D gene: NA
CDR3 protein: CASSSRGGYEKLFF
CDR3 DNA: TGTGCCAGCAGTTCGCGGGGCGGGTATGAAAAACTGTTTTTT

J gene: TRBJ2-7
V gene: TRBV6-5
D gene: TRBD1
CDR3 protein: CASRGRTGVYEQYF
CDR3 DNA: TGTGCCAGCAGGGGTCGGACAGGGGTCTACGAGCAGTACTTC

J gene: TRBJ2-4
V gene: TRBV19
D gene: NA
CDR3 protein: CASSMTEAKNIQYF
CDR3 DNA: TGTGCCAGTAGTATGACAGAAGCCAAAAACATTCAGTACTTC

J gene: TRBJ2-5
V gene: TRBV5-4
D gene: TRBD1
CDR3 protein: CASSLGQGRWETQYF
CDR3 DNA: TGTGCCAGCAGCTTGGGACAGGGGAGGTGGGAGACCCAGTACTTC

J gene: TRBJ1-2
V gene: TRBV7-2
D gene: NA
CDR3 protein: CASSLSSGANYGYTF
CDR3 DNA: TGTGCCAGCAGCTTAAGTTCAGGGGCTAACTATGGCTACACCTTC

J gene: TRBJ1-6
V gene: TRBV5-4
D gene: TRBD1
CDR3 protein: CAGRPTGRGGTTNSPLHF
CDR3 DNA: TGTGCCGGCAGACCGACAGGGCGTGGGGGTACTACCAATTCACCCCTCCACTTT

J gene: TRBJ2-2
V gene: TRBV11-2
D gene: NA
CDR3 protein: CASSLDWARVTGELFF
CDR3 DNA: TGTGCCAGCAGCTTAGATTGGGCCAGGGTCACCGGGGAGCTGTTTTTT

J gene: TRBJ2-7
V gene: TRBV9
D gene: TRBD1
CDR3 protein: CASSLGQGPYEQYF
CDR3 DNA: TGTGCCAGCAGCCTGGGACAGGGTCCCTACGAGCAGTACTTC

J gene: TRBJ1-5
V gene: TRBV19
D gene: NA
CDR3 protein: CASSIGHSNQPQHF
CDR3 DNA: TGTGCCAGTAGTATTGGGCATAGCAATCAGCCCCAGCATTTT

J gene: TRBJ2-1
V gene: TRBV5-4
D gene: NA
CDR3 protein: CASSLPDFSSYNEQFF
CDR3 DNA: TGTGCCAGCAGCTTACCGGACTTCAGCTCCTACAATGAGCAGTTCTTC

J gene: TRBJ1-5
V gene: TRBV19
D gene: NA
CDR3 protein: CASSMTTNQPQHF
CDR3 DNA: TGTGCCAGTAGTATGACAACTAATCAGCCCCAGCATTTT

J gene: TRBJ1-1
V gene: TRBV6-5
D gene: TRBD1
CDR3 protein: CASSYSGQGSSFF
CDR3 DNA: TGTGCCAGCAGTTACTCGGGACAGGGTTCGTCTTTCTTT

J gene: TRBJ1-1
V gene: TRBV7-9
D gene: NA
CDR3 protein: CASSSGTAGTEAFF
CDR3 DNA: TGTGCCAGCAGCTCCGGGACGGCGGGGACTGAAGCTTTCTTT

J gene: TRBJ2-4
V gene: TRBV2
D gene: NA
CDR3 protein: CASSEAVLAKNIQYF
CDR3 DNA: TGTGCCAGCAGTGAAGCGGTACTAGCCAAAAACATTCAGTACTTC

J gene: TRBJ2-1
V gene: TRBV29-1
D gene: TRBD1
CDR3 protein: CSVRTGGGNEQFF
CDR3 DNA: TGCAGCGTAAGGACAGGGGGAGGCAATGAGCAGTTCTTC

J gene: TRBJ2-7
V gene: TRBV27
D gene: NA
CDR3 protein: CASSFGRSYEQYF
CDR3 DNA: TGTGCCAGCAGTTTTGGCAGATCCTACGAGCAGTACTTC

J gene: TRBJ2-5
V gene: TRBV6-5
D gene: NA
CDR3 protein: CASRVQGRETQYF
CDR3 DNA: TGTGCCAGCAGGGTACAGGGTCGAGAGACCCAGTACTTC

J gene: TRBJ2-1
V gene: TRBV7-9
D gene: TRBD2
CDR3 protein: CASSLGTSGGEVKFF
CDR3 DNA: TGTGCCAGCAGCTTAGGGACTAGCGGGGGGGAGGTTAAGTTCTTC

J gene: TRBJ2-7
V gene: TRBV9
D gene: NA
CDR3 protein: CASSVGVGGYSYEQYF
CDR3 DNA: TGTGCCAGCAGCGTAGGGGTCGGGGGATACTCCTACGAGCAGTACTTC

J gene: TRBJ1-2
V gene: TRBV6-5
D gene: TRBD1
CDR3 protein: CASRGGQGGYGYTF
CDR3 DNA: TGTGCCAGCAGGGGGGGACAGGGCGGCTATGGCTACACCTTC

J gene: TRBJ1-5
V gene: TRBV19
D gene: NA
CDR3 protein: CASTGTGNQPQHF
CDR3 DNA: TGTGCCAGTACGGGAACGGGCAATCAGCCCCAGCATTTT

J gene: TRBJ1-2
V gene: TRBV6-1
D gene: NA
CDR3 protein: CASIEGGWDYGYTF
CDR3 DNA: TGTGCCAGCATTGAGGGGGGGTGGGATTATGGCTACACCTTC

J gene: TRBJ1-2
V gene: TRBV19
D gene: NA
CDR3 protein: CASSMAPNYGYTF
CDR3 DNA: TGTGCCAGTAGTATGGCTCCGAACTATGGCTACACCTTC

J gene: TRBJ2-7
V gene: TRBV2
D gene: TRBD1
CDR3 protein: CASGGQESYEQYF
CDR3 DNA: TGTGCCAGTGGGGGACAGGAGTCCTACGAGCAGTACTTC

J gene: TRBJ2-7
V gene: TRBV6-6
D gene: TRBD1
CDR3 protein: CASSRDRGYEQYF
CDR3 DNA: TGTGCCAGCAGTCGGGACAGGGGCTACGAGCAGTACTTC

J gene: TRBJ1-1
V gene: TRBV4-3
D gene: NA
CDR3 protein: CASSQDQWANGAFF
CDR3 DNA: TGCGCCAGCAGCCAAGACCAGTGGGCAAATGGAGCTTTCTTT